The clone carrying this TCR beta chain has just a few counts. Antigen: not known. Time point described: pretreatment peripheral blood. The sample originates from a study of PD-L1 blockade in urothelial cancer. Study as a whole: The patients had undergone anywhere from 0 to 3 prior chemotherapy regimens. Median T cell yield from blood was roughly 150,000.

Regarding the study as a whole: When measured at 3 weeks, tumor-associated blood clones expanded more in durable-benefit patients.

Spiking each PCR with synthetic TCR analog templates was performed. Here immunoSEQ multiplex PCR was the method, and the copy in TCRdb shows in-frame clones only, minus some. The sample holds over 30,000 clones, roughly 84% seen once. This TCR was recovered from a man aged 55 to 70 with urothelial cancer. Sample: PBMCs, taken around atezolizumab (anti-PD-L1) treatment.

The CDR3 nucleotides read TGTGCCAGCAGCTTAGCGGGGGGGGAGGATGAGCAGTTCTTC. As protein: CASSLAGGEDEQFF. The chain employs TRBV7-2 and TRBJ2-1; 7 nucleotides align to TRBD2. Germline V gene data show CDR1 as SGHTA and CDR2 as FQGNSA. This CDR3 is 14 amino acids long. The V segment lost 0 bases and the J segment 8 bases; nucleotides outside the gene matches: 4.